This T cell receptor (beta chain) was observed in a study of cytomegalovirus exposure and HLA in healthy donors. The germline CDR1 and CDR2 sequences are GTSNPN and SVGIG (reference sequence). This CDR3 is 16 amino acids long. V was clipped by 2 bases and J by 2 bases; unmatched bases: 6. It was healthy bone marrow donors who served as donors. The PCR had 60 Vbeta and 13 Jbeta primers. Repertoires were generated with immunoSEQ multiplex PCR, while TCRdb's copy carries only in-frame clones and drops some. The table shows about 130,000 clones, with 77% occurring only once. The sequence derives from a male donor in good health and CMV-seronegative. Sample: PBMCs. The genes are TRBV30 and TRBJ2-5; 12 positions agree with TRBD2. The chain's CDR3 is CAWSRLAGAGQETQYF. CDR3 bases: TGTGCCTGGAGTAGACTAGCGGGAGCAGGACAAGAGACCCAGTACTTC. The full variable domain, rest sourced from reference TRBV30 and TRBJ2-5, is SQTIHQWPATLVQPVGSPLSLECTVEGTSNPNLYWYRQAAGRGLQLLFYSVGIGQISSEVPQNLSASRPQDRQFILSSKKLLLSDSGFYLCAWSRLAGAGQETQYFGPGTRLLVL.